One and the same sample provided the 22 T cell receptor beta chains below, sequenced in a study of a mutant IDH1 vaccine in newly diagnosed glioma. The antigens these receptors bind are not known. Sequencing was performed with immunoSEQ multiplex PCR; in TCRdb, only in-frame clones are kept and a portion is missing. This sample has 30,000 to 35,000 clones, with roughly 83% found just once. Time point meaning: week 5, during vaccination. The content of each vaccine dose was 300 ug of mutant IDH1 20-mer peptide, and topical imiquimod accompanied it. Sequences were derived from PBMCs, sampled from a glioma patient whose treatment included an IDH1 peptide vaccine. Receptors were obtained from a man aged 25 to 45 with glioma.

In its sample, this clone was seen a few times. This chain links TRBV5-1 with TRBJ1-1; D remains ambiguous. The CDR3 consists of 12 residues. The germline V gene has CDR1 SGHRS and CDR2 YFSETQ. V was pared by 0 bases and J by 9 bases, with 9 bases between. Here the CDR3 reads CASSLDSRQAFF. The DNA for the CDR3 is TGCGCCAGCAGCTTGGATAGCCGACAAGCTTTCTTT.

The V gene is TRBV27, the J gene TRBJ2-5, with D possibly TRBD1 on 6 matching bases. Deletions cut 0 bases from V and 1 base from J, with 9 bases between. The CDR3 runs to 15 residues. The V gene's germline CDR1 is MNHEY and CDR2 SMNVEV (reference sequence). CDR3 nucleotide sequence: TGTGCCAGCAGTTTATCTCGACAGGTCCAAGAGACCCAGTACTTC. Its protein product is CASSLSRQVQETQYF.

The chain carries TRBV7-9 and TRBJ2-6; possibly TRBD2 for D (5 bases). The CDR3 has 18 amino acids. Trimming took 4 bases from V and 2 from J, leaving 18 bases between them. CDR1 SEHNR and CDR2 FQNEAQ come from the germline V gene (reference sequence). The CDR3 loop reads CASSSNPGMFTGANVLTF. For the CDR3, the DNA is TGTGCCAGCAGCTCCAATCCCGGGATGTTTACTGGGGCCAACGTCCTGACTTTC.

The chain joins TRBV7-8 to TRBJ2-5, with 7 bases lining up with TRBD1. The CDR3 contains 15 residues. Germline CDR1 and CDR2: SGHVS and FQNEAQ. V dropped 3 bases and J dropped 4; count of bases not matched to a gene: 8. CDR3 amino acids: CASSLKRGRGETQYF. CDR3 DNA: TGTGCCAGCAGCTTGAAGAGGGGGCGCGGAGAGACCCAGTACTTC.

The chain joins TRBV7-8 to TRBJ2-2; TRBD2 is a possible D gene (6 bases). Germline V CDR1 and CDR2: SGHVS, FQNEAQ. The CDR3 has 17 amino acids. Trimming took 3 bases from V and 4 from J, leaving 18 bases between them. CDR3: CASSFPERAARTGELFF. CDR3 bases: TGTGCCAGCAGCTTCCCCGAGCGGGCAGCCCGCACCGGGGAGCTGTTTTTT.

The genes are TRBV2 and TRBJ2-5; 7 bases match TRBD1. Germline CDR1 SNHLY, CDR2 FYNNEI. V trimming: 8 bases; J trimming: 5 bases; junction bases outside the gene matches: 8. CDR3 length equals 13 residues. The CDR3 DNA reads as TGTGCCAGCCAGTACGACAGGGAGGAGACCCAGTACTTC. It is translated as CASQYDREETQYF.

J is TRBJ1-1 and V is TRBV19; possibly TRBD1 for D (5 bases). Trimming shortened V by 8 bases and J by 0 bases, and 10 bases separated the two germline ends. The CDR3 loop spans 13 amino acids. Per germline, CDR1 LNHDA and CDR2 SQIVND (reference sequence). The DNA of the CDR3 is TGTGCCAGTGGGGACCGACTGAACACTGAAGCTTTCTTT. It encodes CASGDRLNTEAFF.

The DNA of the CDR3 is TGTGCCAGCAGTGGGGACAGAATCTACGAGCAGTACTTC. As protein: CASSGDRIYEQYF. The chain links TRBV6-4 to TRBJ2-7; TRBD1 agrees at 7 bases. The length of the CDR3 is 13 residues. J was trimmed by 3 bases and V by 4 bases; bases with no gene match: 3. CDR1 and CDR2 (germline): MRHNA, SNTAGT.

Only one count was recorded for this clone. This chain joins TRBV6-5 and TRBJ1-5, with a weak D call TRBD1 (5 bases). This CDR3 is 14 amino acids long. Germline V gene lookup returns CDR1 MNHEY and CDR2 SVGAGI. With 1 base removed from V and 5 bases from J, the gap between germline ends came to 9 bases. CDR3 sequence reads: CASSYYGADQPQHF. The CDR3 DNA reads TGTGCCAGCAGTTACTATGGGGCGGATCAGCCCCAGCATTTT.

This rearrangement joins TRBV6-5 to TRBJ1-5; weak D call: TRBD1 (5 bases). The CDR3 consists of 14 residues. Trimming took off 5 bases at V and 4 bases at J, with 12 bases between the two ends. Germline V lookup: CDR1 MNHEY, CDR2 SVGAGI. The DNA of the CDR3 is TGTGCCAGCAGTAGGGACCCAGGGAATCAGCCCCAGCATTTT. Its translation: CASSRDPGNQPQHF.

The genes are TRBV6-1 and TRBJ1-2; perhaps TRBD1 as D (5 bases). This CDR3 has 13 residues. Between the trimmed V and J ends, which lost 4 bases and 0 bases, there was a span of 6 bases. Per germline, CDR1 MNHNS and CDR2 SASEGT. The CDR3 loop reads CASSAGPNYGYTF. The CDR3 nucleotides are TGTGCCAGCAGTGCAGGGCCTAACTATGGCTACACCTTC.

The chain joins TRBV2 to TRBJ2-7; 7 bases are a match to TRBD2. The CDR3 is 12 amino acids. Germline trimming cut 6 bases from V and 6 bases from J; bases unmatched to any gene: 5. The germline CDR1 and CDR2 sequences are SNHLY and FYNNEI. The CDR3 DNA sequence: TGTGCCAGCAGCGACGGACTAGGCGAGCAGTACTTC. Encoded protein: CASSDGLGEQYF.

This clone was observed a few times. This chain links TRBV19 with TRBJ1-1; TRBD1 might be the D (6 bases). This CDR3 comprises 12 residues. Germline V lookup: CDR1 LNHDA, CDR2 SQIVND (reference sequence). V lost 7 bases to trimming and J lost 4 bases, with 10 bases between them. The CDR3 sequence is CASKGGSTEAFF. As DNA, the CDR3 is TGTGCCAGTAAGGGGGGGAGCACTGAAGCTTTCTTT. Filled out from reference TRBV19 and TRBJ1-1, the complete variable domain reads DGGITQSPKYLFRKEGQNVTLSCEQNLNHDAMYWYRQDPGQGLRLIYYSQIVNDFQKGDIAEGYSVSREKKESFPLTVTSAQKNPTAFYLCASKGGSTEAFFGQGTRLTVV.

The V and J genes are TRBV7-8 and TRBJ1-4; D unclear. The CDR3 is 17 residues long. Per the germline V gene, CDR1 is SGHVS and CDR2 is FQNEAQ. The germline V and J ends were trimmed by 1 base and 0 bases, with 12 bases remaining between them. DNA for the CDR3: TGTGCCAGCAGCTTAGGCCACGCAGAAGCAACTAATGAAAAACTGTTTTTT. Translation: CASSLGHAEATNEKLFF.

V and J are TRBV27 and TRBJ2-7, with D uncertain. This CDR3 is built from 14 residues. The germline CDR1 and CDR2 sequences are MNHEY and SMNVEV (reference sequence). V was pared by 2 bases and J by 2 bases, with 10 bases between. The CDR3: CASSLTDDAYEQYF. The CDR3 nucleotides read TGTGCCAGCAGTTTAACAGACGATGCCTACGAGCAGTACTTC.

J is TRBJ2-2 and V is TRBV6-1; 7 bases align to TRBD2. The ends lost 8 bases at V and 2 bases at J; junction bases unmatched: 8. CDR3 length: 15 amino acids. Germline assignment: CDR1 MNHNS and CDR2 SASEGT. This chain's CDR3 is CASPLLAENTGELFF. The CDR3 DNA reads as TGTGCCAGCCCACTCCTAGCGGAAAACACCGGGGAGCTGTTTTTT.

V and J are TRBV5-1 and TRBJ1-1; tentatively, D is TRBD1 (5 bases). This CDR3 is 14 amino acids long. The V gene lost 1 base and the J gene lost 8 bases, with 15 bases spanning the gap. Germline CDR1 and CDR2: SGHRS and YFSETQ. Here the CDR3 reads CASSLSTVPGEAFF. The DNA of the CDR3 is TGCGCCAGCAGCTTGTCGACAGTTCCTGGAGAAGCTTTCTTT.

In this sample, this clone turned up a few times. The chain has TRBV11-2 and TRBJ1-1; perhaps TRBD1 as D (5 bases). Looked up from germline, CDR1 is SGHAT and CDR2 is FQNNGV. Trimming took 7 bases from V and 2 from J, leaving 14 bases between them. This CDR3 has 14 residues. The CDR3 reads CASKIGGGNTEAFF. In DNA, the CDR3 is TGTGCCAGCAAGATTGGGGGTGGCAACACTGAAGCTTTCTTT.

The V call is TRBV9, the J call TRBJ2-1; D not resolved. CDR1 and CDR2 from the germline V gene are SGDLS and YYNGEE. Trimming removed 0 bases from V and 2 bases from J, with 6 bases in between. The CDR3 is 14 amino acids. CDR3 DNA sequence: TGTGCCAGCAGCGTAGATCCAACCTACAATGAGCAGTTCTTC. Translated: CASSVDPTYNEQFF. Drawing the rest from reference TRBV9 and TRBJ2-1, the complete variable domain is DSGVTQTPKHLITATGQRVTLRCSPRSGDLSVYWYQQSLDQGLQFLIQYYNGEERAKGNILERFSAQQFPDLHSELNLSSLELGDSALYFCASSVDPTYNEQFFGPGTRLTVL.

V is TRBV4-1 and J is TRBJ1-3; D is unresolved. Trimming left V 0 bases short and J 0 bases short, with 6 bases between. CDR1 is MGHRA, CDR2 YSYEKL, per germline. The CDR3 sequence is 15 residues long. CDR3 nucleotides: TGCGCCAGCAGCCAAGAGAGGAGCTCTGGAAACACCATATATTTT. As protein: CASSQERSSGNTIYF.

The DNA of the CDR3 is TGTGCCATCAGCTTGGGAACAGAAAGGAACTATGGCTACACCTTC. Its protein product is CAISLGTERNYGYTF. The V call is TRBV10-3, the J call TRBJ1-2; unclear D gene. Trimming left V 6 bases short and J 2 bases short, with 16 bases between. The CDR3 totals 15 residues. CDR1 and CDR2 (germline): ENHRY, SYGVKD.

The rearrangement uses TRBV7-9 and TRBJ2-7; 7 bases are a match to TRBD2. The CDR3 runs 16 residues. Germline CDR1 reads SEHNR; CDR2 reads FQNEAQ (reference sequence). The V segment lost 2 bases and the J segment 0 bases; nucleotides outside the gene matches: 7. CDR3 protein: CASSLYHAGASYEQYF. Here the CDR3 DNA reads TGTGCCAGCAGCTTATATCACGCGGGAGCCTCCTACGAGCAGTACTTC.